This is a list of T cell receptor beta chains from one sample in a study of human CD8 memory T cell subsets. For each CDR3 protein, TCRdb gives one entry from its re-call of the 5' RACE reads, without DNA. The specimen's table records roughly 10,000 distinct CDR3 sequences. The sample consisted of CD8+ stem-like memory T cells (TSCM and TCM) sorted from PBMCs. These receptors all stem from a human donor in good health. Both conserved end residues are part of each CDR3. Fields, in order: clone size, J gene, V gene, CDR3 length, CDR3 protein. The size entry is marked missing in some rows and otherwise reads once, few, many or a size class.

>.|TRBJ1-5|TRBV4-1|13
CASSQDRYQPQHF
>.|TRBJ2-5|TRBV10-1|16
CASSDLAGLTWETQYF
>.|TRBJ2-1|TRBV5-1|13
CASSSSGRNEQFF
>.|TRBJ2-7|TRBV9|15
CASSPLAGLAYEQYF
>.|TRBJ2-7|TRBV5-1|14
CASSPTGGTYEQYF
>.|TRBJ1-4|TRBV9|17
CASSTQLEYLNDEKLFF
>medium-sized|TRBJ2-7|TRBV20-1|14
CSARDQSREYEQYF
>.|TRBJ1-3|TRBV10-3|15
CAIRNETVSGNTIYF
>.|TRBJ2-1|TRBV6-4|14
CASSNGTGGDEQFF
>medium-sized|TRBJ2-4|TRBV9|13
CASSGTDKNIQYF
>.|TRBJ2-7|TRBV7-2|17
CASSQQGLAGVIYEQYF
>.|TRBJ1-1|TRBV7-9|15
CASSLAPGQNTEAFF
>.|TRBJ2-7|TRBV20-1|14
CSAHERGASYEQYF
>.|TRBJ1-4|TRBV2|14
CASSPEEDREKLFF
>.|TRBJ2-5|TRBV3-1|17
CASSPRQVAGYQETQYF